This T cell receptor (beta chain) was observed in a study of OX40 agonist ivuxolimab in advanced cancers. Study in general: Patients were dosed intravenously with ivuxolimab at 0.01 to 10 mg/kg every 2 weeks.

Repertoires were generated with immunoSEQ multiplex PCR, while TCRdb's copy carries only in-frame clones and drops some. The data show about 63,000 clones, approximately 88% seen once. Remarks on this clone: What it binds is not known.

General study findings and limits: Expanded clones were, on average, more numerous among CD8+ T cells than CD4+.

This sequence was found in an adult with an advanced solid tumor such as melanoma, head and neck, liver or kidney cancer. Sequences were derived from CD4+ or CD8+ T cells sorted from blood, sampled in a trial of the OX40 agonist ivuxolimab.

The CDR3 sequence is CASSARPDGTEAFF. Here the CDR3 DNA reads TGTGCCAGCAGCGCCAGGCCCGATGGGACTGAAGCTTTCTTT. This chain links TRBV9 with TRBJ1-1; D unresolved. This CDR3 comprises 14 residues. Germline V gene data show CDR1 as SGDLS and CDR2 as YYNGEE. V was clipped by 3 bases and J by 5 bases, with 14 bases between them.